Shown below are 21 T cell receptor beta chains from a single sample sequenced in a study of regulatory T cells in long-lasting Graves disease (dated by TCRdb to the early 2020s). The meaning of the sample's time point label: persistent/refractory GD, antithyroid drugs over 5 years with positive TRAb. RNA was extracted from PBMCs in TRIzol for both TCR sequencing and RNA sequencing. The receptor library was made with multiplex PCR. The sequencer listed for this sample is Illumina HiSeq 4000. iRepertoire HTBI primers and Arm-PCR amplification of CDR3 regions were used to construct TCR beta libraries. Clones were called with MiXCR by TCRdb after fastp trimmed the public reads at Q25, and only in-frame beta chains were retained. Under each unique CDR3 protein, matching rows form one entry showing the most common genes and DNA. Here the sample has 300,000 to 500,000 distinct CDR3 sequences; roughly 20% occur a single time. 20% of the sample goes to the ten largest clones.

Source: peripheral blood mononuclear cells (PBMCs), taken when the disease was refractory, from a patient treated with antithyroid drugs. Receptors originate from a female donor with Graves disease.

This clonotype was seen ten or more times. The chain carries TRBV7-3 and TRBJ2-7, with D possibly TRBD2 on 5 matching bases. V was pared by 8 bases and J by 0 bases, with 11 bases between. The CDR3 is 13 amino acids. Germline-derived CDR1 and CDR2 are SGHTA and FQGTGA. CDR3 loop: CASQLAFSYEQYF. CDR3 sequence (DNA): TGTGCCAGCCAGTTAGCGTTCTCCTACGAGCAGTACTTC.

This clonotype was counted ten times or more. This rearrangement joins TRBV12-3 or TRBV12-4 to TRBJ1-5, with a possible D match to TRBD1 (5 bases). The ends were cut back, 6 bases at V and 0 bases at J, with 12 bases in the middle. This CDR3 spans 15 amino acids. CDR3 sequence (DNA): TGTGCCAGCAGATCAGGAGGGACTAGCAATCAGCCCCAGCATTTT. It encodes CASRSGGTSNQPQHF.

V usage is TRBV5-1 and J usage is TRBJ2-6; D is unresolved. The V and J ends lost 6 bases and 2 bases respectively, with 9 bases between them. CDR3 length: 14 residues. Germline lookup yields CDR1 SGHRS and CDR2 YFSETQ. Here the CDR3 reads CASKSTAGANVLTF. DNA for the CDR3: TGCGCCAGCAAATCAACTGCTGGGGCCAACGTCCTGACTTTC.

This clonotype has ten or more counts. This rearrangement joins TRBV3-1 to TRBJ2-7, with 10 bases matching TRBD1. The V gene end was trimmed by 1 base and the J gene end by 5 bases; junction bases not matched to a gene: 2. The CDR3 has 14 amino acids. The V gene's germline CDR1 is LGHDT and CDR2 YNNKEL (reference sequence). The CDR3 DNA follows: TGTGCCAGCAGCCAAGGGACAGGGGGGAACGAGCAGTACTTC. This translates into CASSQGTGGNEQYF.

The chain couples TRBV6-1 to TRBJ1-1; 9 bases align to TRBD1. Unmatched junction bases numbered 9, after V lost 8 bases and J lost 11 bases. Germline CDR1 is MNHNS and CDR2 is SASEGT. The CDR3 is 12 residues long. The chain's CDR3 is CASLSGTGRAFF. CDR3 coding DNA: TGTGCCAGCCTCTCCGGGACAGGGAGGGCTTTCTTT.

This clonotype has only a few counts. V usage is TRBV29-1 and J usage is TRBJ1-2; no reliable D call. Deletions cut 3 bases from V and 6 bases from J, with 11 bases between. The CDR3 contains 12 residues. CDR1 and CDR2 (germline): SQVTM, ANQGSEA. The CDR3 here is CSVEPAGHGYTF. CDR3 DNA sequence: TGCAGCGTTGAGCCCGCAGGCCATGGCTACACCTTC.

This clonotype was counted ten times or more. The chain carries TRBV6-1 and TRBJ2-7, with a possible D match to TRBD2 (6 bases). V lost 5 bases and J 3 bases, leaving 11 bases between the germline ends. CDR1 is MNHNS, CDR2 SASEGT, per germline. The CDR3 spans 13 residues. The CDR3 nucleotides are TGTGCCAGCAGTCCAGTGGAGGGCTACGAGCAGTACTTC. It translates to CASSPVEGYEQYF.

This chain connects TRBV4-1 to TRBJ1-6; unclear D gene. This CDR3 spans 16 amino acids. CDR1 and CDR2 (germline): MGHRA, YSYEKL. V gave up 0 bases and J gave up 7 bases, with 13 bases separating them. The CDR3 protein is CASSQEGRGGNSPLHF. In DNA, the CDR3 is TGCGCCAGCAGCCAAGAAGGACGAGGCGGGAATTCACCCCTCCACTTT.

The sample holds a few counts of this clonotype. The chain couples TRBV6-1 to TRBJ2-7, with D maybe TRBD1 (6 bases). Per the germline V gene, CDR1 is MNHNS and CDR2 is SASEGT. The germline V and J ends were trimmed by 8 bases and 3 bases, with 11 bases remaining between them. The length of the CDR3 is 12 residues. CDR3 region: CASGLQGYEQYF. DNA for the CDR3: TGTGCCAGCGGATTACAGGGCTACGAGCAGTACTTC.

This chain connects TRBV5-5 to TRBJ2-7; 7 nucleotides agree with TRBD2. Germline CDR1 reads SGHKS; CDR2 reads YYEKEE (reference sequence). The CDR3 covers 14 residues. The V and J ends lost 3 bases and 0 bases, in that order; junction bases with no gene match: 3. CDR3 protein: CASSSWEGSYEQYF. The CDR3, as DNA: TGTGCCAGCAGCTCCTGGGAGGGCTCCTACGAGCAGTACTTC.

This clonotype was recorded many times. This rearrangement joins TRBV30 to TRBJ1-1; perhaps TRBD1 as D (5 bases). This CDR3 comprises 12 residues. Trimming shortened V by 4 bases and J by 1 base, and 7 bases separated the two germline ends. Germline V gene lookup returns CDR1 GTSNPN and CDR2 SVGIG (reference sequence). The CDR3 sequence: CAWTGQNTEAFF. The CDR3 DNA is TGTGCCTGGACAGGGCAGAACACTGAAGCTTTCTTT.

This clonotype has just a few counts. The chain employs TRBV20-1 and TRBJ2-5, with 12 bases that match TRBD1. Unmatched junction bases numbered 6, after V lost 6 bases and J lost 4 bases. The CDR3 runs to 14 residues. Per germline, CDR1 DFQATT and CDR2 SNEGSKA (reference sequence). The CDR3 DNA is TGCAGTGCGGAGCCGGGACAGGGGGCAGAGACCCAGTACTTC. It yields the protein CSAEPGQGAETQYF.

The chain couples TRBV19 to TRBJ1-4; 9 nucleotides line up with TRBD1. CDR1 is LNHDA and CDR2 is SQIVND in the germline V gene (reference sequence). The trim removed 8 bases at V and 8 bases at J, leaving 12 bases unmatched. The CDR3 totals 15 residues. This chain's CDR3 is CASRPSDRGGEKLFF. The CDR3 DNA sequence: TGTGCCAGTCGCCCGTCGGACAGGGGTGGCGAAAAACTGTTTTTT.

The chain joins TRBV11-2 to TRBJ2-2, with TRBD1 identical over 9 bases. Losses at the gene ends were 4 bases for V and 4 bases for J; bases not matched to a gene: 4. Germline CDR1 reads SGHAT; CDR2 reads FQNNGV. This CDR3 is 15 amino acids long. In nucleotides, the CDR3 is TGTGCCAGCAGCTCCTGGACAGGGGTCACCGGGGAGCTGTTTTTT. It translates to CASSSWTGVTGELFF. Supplemented by reference TRBV11-2 and TRBJ2-2, the full variable domain reads EAGVAQSPRYKIIEKRQSVAFWCNPISGHATLYWYQQILGQGPKLLIQFQNNGVVDDSQLPKDRFSAERLKGVDSTLKIQPAKLEDSAVYLCASSSWTGVTGELFFGEGSRLTVL.

As to this clonotype: A much larger clone is a single base away; this may be a read error. The chain is built from TRBV16 and TRBJ1-5; 9 nucleotides agree with TRBD1. V shed 0 bases and J 5 bases; nucleotides not matched to a gene: 8. The CDR3 extends over 17 amino acids. The germline V gene has CDR1 KGHSY and CDR2 FQNENV. CDR3 residues: CASSQSTGTGNDQPQHF. For the CDR3, the DNA is TGTGCCAGCAGCCAATCCACCGGGACAGGGAACGATCAGCCCCAGCATTTT.

Of note for this clonotype: A read error may explain this, as a much larger clone is one base away. Likely a read error: the CDR3 ends without its conserved phenylalanine or tryptophan. The chain recombines TRBV28 with TRBJ1-5; D is perhaps TRBD1 (5 bases). Germline V CDR1 and CDR2: MDHEN, SYDVKM. V gave up 9 bases and J gave up 7 bases, with 13 bases separating them. The CDR3 totals 12 residues. Here the CDR3 DNA reads TGTGCCAGTCAGGGTATGGGGCAGCCCCAGCATTCT. Amino acids: CASQGMGQPQHS.

Only a few counts were recorded for this clonotype. The chain has TRBV5-4 and TRBJ2-2; perhaps D is TRBD1 or TRBD2 (5 bases each). Germline CDR1 and CDR2: SGHNT and YYREEE (reference sequence). Trimming took off 2 bases at V and 0 bases at J, with 14 bases between the two ends. This CDR3 contains 17 residues. In DNA form, the CDR3 reads TGTGCCAGCAGCTTAAGCTATGGGGGTTCGAACACCGGGGAGCTGTTTTTT. Amino acids: CASSLSYGGSNTGELFF.

The rearrangement joins TRBV7-2 to TRBJ2-3; 14 bases match TRBD2. Germline V gene lookup returns CDR1 SGHTA and CDR2 FQGNSA. V lost 2 bases, J lost 5 bases, and 6 bases stayed unmatched. The CDR3 spans 17 residues. CDR3 coding DNA: TGTGCCAGCAGCTTAAGGAGGACTAGCGGGAGGAGAGATACGCAGTATTTT. Residues: CASSLRRTSGRRDTQYF.

This clonotype was counted only a few times. The conserved final phenylalanine or tryptophan is absent from the CDR3, which likely points to a read error. The chain joins TRBV6-2 or TRBV6-3 to TRBJ2-7; no firm D call. The germline V and J ends were trimmed by 2 bases and 1 base, with 3 bases remaining between them. This CDR3 has 12 residues. Germline loops: CDR1 MNHEY, CDR2 SVGEGT. This CDR3 is CASSYNSYEQYS. Here the CDR3 DNA reads TGTGCCAGCAGTTACAATTCCTACGAGCAGTACTCC.

The chain couples TRBV7-8 to TRBJ2-1; TRBD2 matches at 14 bases. CDR1 and CDR2 (germline): SGHVS, FQNEAQ. The V gene end was trimmed by 1 base and the J gene end by 5 bases; junction bases not matched to a gene: 7. This CDR3 spans 18 amino acids. The CDR3 here is CASSLVPGLAGGDNEQFF. The CDR3 DNA sequence: TGTGCCAGCAGCTTAGTACCCGGACTAGCGGGAGGTGACAATGAGCAGTTCTTC.

Worth noting for this clonotype: A far more abundant clone sits one base away, making this likely a read error. V and J are TRBV2 and TRBJ2-5, with unresolved D. This CDR3 spans 11 amino acids. The germline V gene has CDR1 SNHLY and CDR2 FYNNEI. The CDR3 bases are TGTGCCAGCAGCTTAGAAGAGGCCCAGTACTTC. As protein: CASSLEEAQYF.